The present TCR beta chain was sequenced within a study of OX40 agonist ivuxolimab in advanced cancers. Overall study results and limits: Within 6 weeks, CD4+ and CD8+ blood T cells expanded clonally at 0.1 to 3.0 mg/kg. The average count of expanded clones was higher among CD8+ T cells than among CD4+.

The germline V and J ends were trimmed by 4 bases and 1 base, with 8 bases remaining between them. CDR1 is LGHNA and CDR2 is YNFKEQ in the germline V gene. The CDR3 length is 14 residues. In regard to this clone: Its cognate antigen is unknown.

The method was immunoSEQ multiplex PCR; TCRdb's version includes in-frame clones alone and lacks a portion of them. This sample yields some 87,000 clones, of which more than 70% are seen a single time; 0.6% to 0.85% belongs to the top ten. The TCR sequence derives from an adult with an advanced solid tumor such as melanoma, head and neck, liver or kidney cancer. This specimen was CD4+ or CD8+ T cells sorted from blood, taken in a trial of the OX40 agonist ivuxolimab. V gene TRBV4-2 combines with J gene TRBJ1-3; tentatively, D is TRBD1 (5 bases). The CDR3 coding sequence is TGTGCCAGCAGCCTTAGGGGATCTGGAAACACCATATATTTT. It codes for CASSLRGSGNTIYF.